The 11 T cell receptor beta chains below were found in one sample sequenced in a study of beta chain features in type 1 diabetes. Reverse transcription of all isolated RNA meant that expressed TCRB transcripts were sequenced. Clones were read by immunoSEQ multiplex PCR, and TCRdb kept only the in-frame ones, dropping some. The sample contains 350,000 to 450,000 clones, about 16% of which appear only once. Sequenced material: naive CD4+ T cells from blood. These receptors originate from a young woman in good health.

This clone has more than one count but fewer than ten. The chain joins TRBV7-9 to TRBJ2-1; D call uncertain. The germline V and J ends were trimmed by 2 bases and 8 bases, with 10 bases remaining between them. CDR1 and CDR2 (germline): SEHNR, FQNEAQ (reference sequence). CDR3 length: 13 residues. The CDR3 reads CASSLNSVDEQFF. The DNA of the CDR3 is TGTGCCAGCAGCTTAAATTCGGTAGATGAGCAGTTCTTC.

This chain joins TRBV14 and TRBJ2-3; 8 nucleotides match TRBD2. CDR1 is SGHDN, CDR2 FVKESK, per germline. The CDR3 covers 14 residues. J lost 6 bases, V lost 4 bases, and 6 bases had no gene match. The CDR3 sequence: CASSLSGSADTQYF. The CDR3 DNA reads TGTGCCAGCAGCCTGAGCGGGAGTGCGGATACGCAGTATTTT. Looking up the rest from reference TRBV14 and TRBJ2-3 gives the full variable domain: EAGVTQFPSHSVIEKGQTVTLRCDPISGHDNLYWYRRVMGKEIKFLLHFVKESKQDESGMPNNRFLAERTGGTYSTLKVQPAELEDSGVYFCASSLSGSADTQYFGPGTRLTVL.

The chain joins TRBV14 to TRBJ1-5, with TRBD1 as a possible D gene (5 bases). V was pared by 0 bases and J by 4 bases, with 13 bases between. The CDR3 spans 16 residues. Germline V gives CDR1 SGHDN, CDR2 FVKESK. DNA of the CDR3: TGTGCCAGCAGCCAAGACAGGGTAGGAAGAAATCAGCCCCAGCATTTT. Protein product: CASSQDRVGRNQPQHF.

This clone was recorded a few times. This rearrangement joins TRBV5-1 to TRBJ2-2, with 7 bases matching TRBD2. The germline V gene encodes CDR1 SGHRS and CDR2 YFSETQ. The CDR3 extends over 16 amino acids. Trimming at V came to 1 base and at J to 3 bases, leaving 6 bases not matched to a gene. The CDR3, as DNA: TGCGCCAGCAGCTTGCGTCAGGGAGGGTACACCGGGGAGCTGTTTTTT. Translated: CASSLRQGGYTGELFF.

This clone was observed a few times. The genes are TRBV7-9 and TRBJ2-7; 7 bases align to TRBD2. V lost 1 base to trimming and J lost 0 bases; unmatched junction nucleotides: 3. Germline V gene data show CDR1 as SEHNR and CDR2 as FQNEAQ (reference sequence). There are 15 residues in the CDR3. The CDR3 spells CASSLVGLSSYEQYF. Here the CDR3 DNA reads TGTGCCAGCAGCTTAGTGGGACTAAGCTCCTACGAGCAGTACTTC.

This clone came up a few times. This sequence joins TRBV30 and TRBJ2-3, with TRBD1 identical over 8 bases. The germline V gene encodes CDR1 GTSNPN and CDR2 SVGIG (reference sequence). Trimming at V came to 5 bases and at J to 2 bases, leaving 6 bases not matched to a gene. This CDR3 region has 14 residues. The CDR3 sequence: CAWRDRPNTDTQYF. Here the CDR3 DNA reads TGTGCCTGGCGGGACAGGCCGAACACAGATACGCAGTATTTT.

The J gene is TRBJ2-7, the V gene TRBV2; 8 nucleotides match TRBD1. CDR3 length equals 15 residues. Germline lookup yields CDR1 SNHLY and CDR2 FYNNEI. Trimming removed 10 bases from V and 2 bases from J; junction bases left unmatched: 13. The CDR3 sequence: CATVKAGQEPYEQYF. CDR3 bases: TGTGCCACCGTAAAGGCGGGACAGGAGCCCTACGAGCAGTACTTC. Filled out from reference TRBV2 and TRBJ2-7, the complete variable domain reads EPEVTQTPSHQVTQMGQEVILRCVPISNHLYFYWYRQILGQKVEFLVSFYNNEISEKSEIFDDQFSVERPDGSNFTLKIRSTKLEDSAMYFCATVKAGQEPYEQYFGPGTRLTVT.

V and J are TRBV5-1 and TRBJ2-3, with TRBD1 matching 7 bases. With 3 bases clipped from V and 4 bases from J, the junction kept 2 bases outside the gene matches. The CDR3 consists of 13 residues. Germline assignment: CDR1 SGHRS and CDR2 YFSETQ. The CDR3 DNA reads TGCGCCAGCAGCTCGACAGGGTCAGATACGCAGTATTTT. The encoded protein is CASSSTGSDTQYF.

About this clone itself: A junction end diverges from the germline sequence, so it may reflect a read error. This rearrangement joins TRBV30 to TRBJ2-7; 14 bases line up with TRBD2. This CDR3 comprises 13 residues. The V gene's germline CDR1 is GTSNPN and CDR2 SVGIG (reference sequence). Here the CDR3 reads CAWSPSGTSGSSF. As DNA, the CDR3 is TGTGCCTGGTCCCCCTCCGGGACTAGCGGGAGTTCGTTC.

This clone was observed a few times. J is TRBJ2-1 and V is TRBV7-2, with 7 bases matching TRBD2. CDR1 is SGHTA and CDR2 is FQGNSA in the germline V gene. The trim removed 1 base at V and 8 bases at J, leaving 11 bases unmatched. This CDR3 is 16 amino acids long. This CDR3 reads CASSLGRGGSFYEQFF. For the CDR3, the DNA is TGTGCCAGCAGCTTAGGACGGGGCGGGAGCTTCTATGAGCAGTTCTTC.

This chain connects TRBV12-5 to TRBJ2-2, with 7 positions matching TRBD1. CDR3 length: 15 residues. Germline V gene sequence: CDR1 LGHNT, CDR2 FRNRAP. V lost 6 bases, J lost 2 bases, and 6 bases stayed unmatched. CDR3 loop: CASGRGQTNTGELFF. In nucleotides, the CDR3 is TGTGCTAGTGGACGGGGACAGACTAACACCGGGGAGCTGTTTTTT. The variable domain in full, completed from reference TRBV12-5 and TRBJ2-2, reads DARVTQTPRHKVTEMGQEVTMRCQPILGHNTVFWYRQTMMQGLELLAYFRNRAPLDDSGMPKDRFSAEMPDATLATLKIQPSEPRDSAVYFCASGRGQTNTGELFFGEGSRLTVL.